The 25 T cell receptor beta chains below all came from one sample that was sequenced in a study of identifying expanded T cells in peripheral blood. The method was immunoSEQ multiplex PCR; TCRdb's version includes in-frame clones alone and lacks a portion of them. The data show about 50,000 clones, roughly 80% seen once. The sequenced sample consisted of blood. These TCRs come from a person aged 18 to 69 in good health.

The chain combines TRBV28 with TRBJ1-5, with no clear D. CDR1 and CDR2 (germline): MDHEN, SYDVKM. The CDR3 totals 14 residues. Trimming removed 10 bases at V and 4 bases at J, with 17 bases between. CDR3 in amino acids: CATRGWEQNQPQHF. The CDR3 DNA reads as TGTGCCACCCGAGGGTGGGAGCAGAATCAGCCCCAGCATTTT.

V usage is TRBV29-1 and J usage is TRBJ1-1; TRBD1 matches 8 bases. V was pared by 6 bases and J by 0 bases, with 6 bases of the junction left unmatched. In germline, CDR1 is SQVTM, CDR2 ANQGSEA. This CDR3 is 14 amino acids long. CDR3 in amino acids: CSVPTGALNTEAFF. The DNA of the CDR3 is TGCAGCGTGCCGACAGGGGCCTTGAACACTGAAGCTTTCTTT.

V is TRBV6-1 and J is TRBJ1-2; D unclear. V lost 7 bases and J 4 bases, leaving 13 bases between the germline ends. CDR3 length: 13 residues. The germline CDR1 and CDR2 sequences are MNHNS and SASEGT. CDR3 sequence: CASMPVLLYGYTF. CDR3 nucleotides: TGTGCCAGCATGCCCGTGCTCCTCTATGGCTACACCTTC.

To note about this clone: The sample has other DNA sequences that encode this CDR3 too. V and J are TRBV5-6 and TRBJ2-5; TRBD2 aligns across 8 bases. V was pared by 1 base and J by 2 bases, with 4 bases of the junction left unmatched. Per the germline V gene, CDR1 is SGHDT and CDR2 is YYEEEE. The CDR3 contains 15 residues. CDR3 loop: CASSLRAGVQETQYF. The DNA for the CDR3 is TGTGCCAGCAGCTTGAGAGCGGGGGTACAAGAGACCCAGTACTTC. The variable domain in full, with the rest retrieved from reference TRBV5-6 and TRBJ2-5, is DAGVTQSPTHLIKTRGQQVTLRCSPKSGHDTVSWYQQALGQGPQFIFQYYEEEERQRGNFPDRFSGHQFPNYSSELNVNALLLGDSALYLCASSLRAGVQETQYFGPGTRLLVL.

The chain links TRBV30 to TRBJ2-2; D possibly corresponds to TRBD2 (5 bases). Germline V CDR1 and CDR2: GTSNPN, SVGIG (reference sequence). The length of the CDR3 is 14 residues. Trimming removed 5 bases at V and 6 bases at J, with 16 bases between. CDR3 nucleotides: TGTGCCTGGGCCCCGAGGGCCAGCGCCGGGGAGCTGTTTTTT. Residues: CAWAPRASAGELFF.

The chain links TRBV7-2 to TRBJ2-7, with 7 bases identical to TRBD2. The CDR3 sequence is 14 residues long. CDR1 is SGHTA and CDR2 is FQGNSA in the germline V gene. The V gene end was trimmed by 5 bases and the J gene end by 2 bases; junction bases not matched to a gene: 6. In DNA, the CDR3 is TGTGCCAGCAGCAAAGGGGCGGGGGCCTACGAGCAGTACTTC. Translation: CASSKGAGAYEQYF.

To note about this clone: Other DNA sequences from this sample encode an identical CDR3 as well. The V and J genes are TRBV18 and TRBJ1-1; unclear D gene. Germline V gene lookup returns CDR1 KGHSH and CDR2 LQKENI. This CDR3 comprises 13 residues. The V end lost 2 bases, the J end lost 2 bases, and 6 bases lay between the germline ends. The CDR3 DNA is TGTGCCAGCTCACCAAACCGAAACACTGAAGCTTTCTTT. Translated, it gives CASSPNRNTEAFF.

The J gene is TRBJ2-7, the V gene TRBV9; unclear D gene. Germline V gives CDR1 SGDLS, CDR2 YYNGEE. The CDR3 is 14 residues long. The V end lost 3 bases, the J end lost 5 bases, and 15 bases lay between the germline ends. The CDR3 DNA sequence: TGTGCCAGCAGCGAAGACGGAAAAGCCAACGAGCAGTACTTC. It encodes CASSEDGKANEQYF.

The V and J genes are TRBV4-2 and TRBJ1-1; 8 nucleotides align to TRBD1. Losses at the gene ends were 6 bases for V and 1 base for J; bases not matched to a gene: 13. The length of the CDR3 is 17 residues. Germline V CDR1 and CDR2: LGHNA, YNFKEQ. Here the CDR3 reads CASRRGGQGARNTEAFF. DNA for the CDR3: TGTGCCAGCAGACGGGGAGGGCAGGGGGCGAGGAACACTGAAGCTTTCTTT.

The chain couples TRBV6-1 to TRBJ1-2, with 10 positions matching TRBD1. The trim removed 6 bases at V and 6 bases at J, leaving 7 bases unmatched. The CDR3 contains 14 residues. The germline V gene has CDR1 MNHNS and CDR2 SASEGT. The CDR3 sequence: CASRGDRGLHGYTF. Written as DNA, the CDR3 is TGTGCCAGCAGGGGGGACAGGGGACTTCATGGCTACACCTTC.

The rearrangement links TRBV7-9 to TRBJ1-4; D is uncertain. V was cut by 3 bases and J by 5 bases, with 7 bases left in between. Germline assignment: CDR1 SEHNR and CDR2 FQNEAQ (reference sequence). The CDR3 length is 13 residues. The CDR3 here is CASSLSRNEKLFF. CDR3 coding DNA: TGTGCCAGCAGCTTGTCCAGGAATGAAAAACTGTTTTTT.

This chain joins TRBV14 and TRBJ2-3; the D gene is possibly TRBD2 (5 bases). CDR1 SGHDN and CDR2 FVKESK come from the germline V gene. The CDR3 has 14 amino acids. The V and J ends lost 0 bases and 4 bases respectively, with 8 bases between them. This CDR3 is CASSQDLGADTQYF. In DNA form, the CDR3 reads TGTGCCAGCAGCCAAGATCTCGGGGCAGATACGCAGTATTTT.

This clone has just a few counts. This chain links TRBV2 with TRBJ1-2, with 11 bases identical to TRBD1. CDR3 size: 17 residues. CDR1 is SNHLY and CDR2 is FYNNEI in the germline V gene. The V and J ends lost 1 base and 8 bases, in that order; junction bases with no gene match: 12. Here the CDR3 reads CASSEGLGQGVVSGYTF. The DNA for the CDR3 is TGTGCCAGCAGTGAAGGTCTGGGACAGGGGGTAGTCTCCGGCTACACCTTC. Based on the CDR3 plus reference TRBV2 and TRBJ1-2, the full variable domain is EPEVTQTPSHQVTQMGQEVILRCVPISNHLYFYWYRQILGQKVEFLVSFYNNEISEKSEIFDDQFSVERPDGSNFTLKIRSTKLEDSAMYFCASSEGLGQGVVSGYTFGSGTRLTVV.

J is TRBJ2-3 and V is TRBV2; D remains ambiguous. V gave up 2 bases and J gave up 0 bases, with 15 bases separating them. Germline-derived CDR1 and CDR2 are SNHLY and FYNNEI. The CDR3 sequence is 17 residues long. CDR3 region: CASSEKGLVTSTDTQYF. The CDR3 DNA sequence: TGTGCCAGCAGTGAAAAAGGGCTAGTGACTAGCACAGATACGCAGTATTTT.

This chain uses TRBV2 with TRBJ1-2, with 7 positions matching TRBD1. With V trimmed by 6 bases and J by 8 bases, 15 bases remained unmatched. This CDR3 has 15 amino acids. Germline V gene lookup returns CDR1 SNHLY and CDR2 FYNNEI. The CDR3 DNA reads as TGTGCCAGCAGCCCCATTAGGGGGCAGCTCGGGGGCTACACCTTC. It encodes CASSPIRGQLGGYTF.

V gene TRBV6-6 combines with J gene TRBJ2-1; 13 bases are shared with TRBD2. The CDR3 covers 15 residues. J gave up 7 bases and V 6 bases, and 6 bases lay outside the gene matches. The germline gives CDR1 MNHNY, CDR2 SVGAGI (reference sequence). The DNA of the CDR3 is TGTGCCAGCAGGACGGGACTAGCGGGGCTTAATGAGCAGTTCTTC. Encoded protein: CASRTGLAGLNEQFF.

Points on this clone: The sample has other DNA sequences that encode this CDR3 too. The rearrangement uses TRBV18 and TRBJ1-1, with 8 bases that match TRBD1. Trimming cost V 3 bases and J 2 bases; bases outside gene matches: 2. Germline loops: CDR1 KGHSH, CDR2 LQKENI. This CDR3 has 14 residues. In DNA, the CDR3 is TGTGCCAGCTCACCTCAGGGGGCAAACACTGAAGCTTTCTTT. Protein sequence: CASSPQGANTEAFF.

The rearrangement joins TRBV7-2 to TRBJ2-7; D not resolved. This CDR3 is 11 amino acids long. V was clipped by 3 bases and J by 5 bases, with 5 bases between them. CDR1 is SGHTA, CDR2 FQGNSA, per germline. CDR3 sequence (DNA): TGTGCCAGCAGCTTCGTCAACGAGCAGTACTTC. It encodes CASSFVNEQYF.

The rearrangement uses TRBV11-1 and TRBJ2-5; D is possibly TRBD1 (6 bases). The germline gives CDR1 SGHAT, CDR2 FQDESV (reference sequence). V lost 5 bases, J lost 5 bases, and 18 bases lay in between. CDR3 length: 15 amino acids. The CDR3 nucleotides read TGTGCCAGCAGCACAGTACAGGGCCGACGGGAGACCCAGTACTTC. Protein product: CASSTVQGRRETQYF.

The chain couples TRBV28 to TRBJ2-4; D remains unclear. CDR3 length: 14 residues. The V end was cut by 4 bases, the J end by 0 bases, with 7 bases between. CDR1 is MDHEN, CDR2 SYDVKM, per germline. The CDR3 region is CASSSWVAKNIQYF. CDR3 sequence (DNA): TGTGCCAGCAGTTCTTGGGTAGCCAAAAACATTCAGTACTTC.

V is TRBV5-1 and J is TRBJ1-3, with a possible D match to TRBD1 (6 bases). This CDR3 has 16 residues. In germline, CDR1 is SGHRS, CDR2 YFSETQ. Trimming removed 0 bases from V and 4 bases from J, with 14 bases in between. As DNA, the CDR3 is TGCGCCAGCAGCTTGGTCCCAGGGACAACCGGAAACACCATATATTTT. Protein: CASSLVPGTTGNTIYF. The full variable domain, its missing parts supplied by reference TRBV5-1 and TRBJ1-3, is KAGVTQTPRYLIKTRGQQVTLSCSPISGHRSVSWYQQTPGQGLQFLFEYFSETQRNKGNFPGRFSGRQFSNSRSEMNVSTLELGDSALYLCASSLVPGTTGNTIYFGEGSWLTVV.

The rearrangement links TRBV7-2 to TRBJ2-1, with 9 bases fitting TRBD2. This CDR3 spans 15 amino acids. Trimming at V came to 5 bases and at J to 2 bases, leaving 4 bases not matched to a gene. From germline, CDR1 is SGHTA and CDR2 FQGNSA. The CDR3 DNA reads TGTGCCAGCAGCCAGAGACTAGCGGCCTACAATGAGCAGTTCTTC. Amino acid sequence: CASSQRLAAYNEQFF.

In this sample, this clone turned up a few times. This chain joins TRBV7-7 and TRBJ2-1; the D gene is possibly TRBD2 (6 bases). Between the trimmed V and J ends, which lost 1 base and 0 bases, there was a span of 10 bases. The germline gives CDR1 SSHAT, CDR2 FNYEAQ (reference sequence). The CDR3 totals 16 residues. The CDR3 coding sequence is TGTGCCAGCAGCTTAGGCGGGATTTCCTCCTACAATGAGCAGTTCTTC. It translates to CASSLGGISSYNEQFF.

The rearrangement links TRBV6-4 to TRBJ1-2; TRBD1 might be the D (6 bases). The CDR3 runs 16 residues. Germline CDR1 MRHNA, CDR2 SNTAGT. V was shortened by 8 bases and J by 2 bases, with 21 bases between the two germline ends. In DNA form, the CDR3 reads TGTGCCAGCCCCCCCGGCAGGGGAAACTTAAACTATGGCTACACCTTC. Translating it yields CASPPGRGNLNYGYTF.

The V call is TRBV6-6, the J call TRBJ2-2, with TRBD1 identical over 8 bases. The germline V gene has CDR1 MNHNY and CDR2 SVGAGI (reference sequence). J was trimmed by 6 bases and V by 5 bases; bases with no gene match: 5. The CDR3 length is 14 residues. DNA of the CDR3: TGTGCCAGCAGTGACGACAGGGGCGCCGGGGAGCTGTTTTTT. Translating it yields CASSDDRGAGELFF.